The 8 T cell receptor beta chains below come from one sample, sequenced in a study of cytomegalovirus exposure and HLA in healthy donors. Data came from immunoSEQ multiplex PCR; TCRdb stores just in-frame clones and leaves some out. Here the sample spans 120,000 or so clones, around 90% being singletons. Source material: PBMCs. These receptors were taken from a woman between 18 and 29 years old in good health and CMV-seronegative.

V gene TRBV28 combines with J gene TRBJ2-7; perhaps TRBD1 as D (5 bases). Per the germline V gene, CDR1 is MDHEN and CDR2 is SYDVKM. There are 14 residues in the CDR3. With 3 bases removed from V and 3 bases from J, the gap between germline ends came to 12 bases. The CDR3 loop reads CASSFAPTGYEQYF. CDR3 coding DNA: TGTGCCAGCAGTTTTGCCCCAACAGGCTACGAGCAGTACTTC.

This chain connects TRBV7-9 to TRBJ1-1, with D possibly being TRBD1 (5 bases). The CDR3 runs 14 residues. In germline, CDR1 is SEHNR, CDR2 FQNEAQ (reference sequence). V lost 1 base to trimming and J lost 1 base, with 7 bases between them. The CDR3 DNA reads as TGTGCCAGCAGCTTAGAACAGGAGAACACTGAAGCTTTCTTT. Its protein is CASSLEQENTEAFF.

This clone was counted only a few times. The V and J genes are TRBV27 and TRBJ2-5; TRBD1 agrees at 7 bases. The V segment lost 5 bases and the J segment 5 bases; nucleotides outside the gene matches: 8. The CDR3 runs to 14 residues. Germline V lookup: CDR1 MNHEY, CDR2 SMNVEV (reference sequence). As DNA, the CDR3 is TGTGCCAGCAGTCAACTAAGGGGGCGGGAGACCCAGTACTTC. It is translated as CASSQLRGRETQYF.

V and J are TRBV27 and TRBJ1-1; D unclear. CDR1 and CDR2 (germline): MNHEY, SMNVEV (reference sequence). The CDR3 extends over 13 amino acids. V lost 3 bases, J lost 4 bases, and 9 bases lay in between. CDR3 nucleotide sequence: TGTGCCAGCAGTTTGTTTACGGGCACTGAAGCTTTCTTT. It yields the protein CASSLFTGTEAFF.

This clone was detected only once. The V gene is TRBV28, the J gene TRBJ2-7, with D tentatively TRBD2 (5 bases). Trimming took off 4 bases at V and 0 bases at J, with 13 bases between the two ends. The germline CDR1 and CDR2 sequences are MDHEN and SYDVKM. The CDR3 runs 15 residues. The CDR3 nucleotides are TGTGCCAGCAGTTACAGAGGGATAAGCTCCTACGAGCAGTACTTC. This translates into CASSYRGISSYEQYF.

J is TRBJ1-3 and V is TRBV10-3; maybe TRBD1 (5 bases). Germline loops: CDR1 ENHRY, CDR2 SYGVKD. V lost 1 base, J lost 0 bases, and 10 bases lay in between. This CDR3 contains 16 residues. The CDR3 spells CAISEWEGSSGNTIYF. The CDR3 DNA reads as TGTGCCATCAGTGAGTGGGAGGGGAGCTCTGGAAACACCATATATTTT.

The V gene is TRBV5-8, the J gene TRBJ2-1, with 10 bases aligning to TRBD2. V shed 1 base and J 11 bases; nucleotides not matched to a gene: 6. CDR3 length equals 14 residues. Germline V gives CDR1 SGHTS, CDR2 YDEGEE. The CDR3 loop reads CASSLRGLATKQFF. The DNA for the CDR3 is TGTGCCAGCAGCTTGAGGGGACTAGCGACGAAGCAGTTCTTC.

Turning to this clone: Other DNA sequences in this sample translate to the same CDR3. This chain connects TRBV5-1 to TRBJ2-3, with a weak D call TRBD2 (5 bases). Deletions cut 0 bases from V and 0 bases from J, with 11 bases between. Per germline, CDR1 SGHRS and CDR2 YFSETQ. The CDR3 runs 16 residues. The CDR3 here is CASSLGLALSTDTQYF. The CDR3 bases are TGCGCCAGCAGCTTGGGTCTAGCCCTTAGCACAGATACGCAGTATTTT.